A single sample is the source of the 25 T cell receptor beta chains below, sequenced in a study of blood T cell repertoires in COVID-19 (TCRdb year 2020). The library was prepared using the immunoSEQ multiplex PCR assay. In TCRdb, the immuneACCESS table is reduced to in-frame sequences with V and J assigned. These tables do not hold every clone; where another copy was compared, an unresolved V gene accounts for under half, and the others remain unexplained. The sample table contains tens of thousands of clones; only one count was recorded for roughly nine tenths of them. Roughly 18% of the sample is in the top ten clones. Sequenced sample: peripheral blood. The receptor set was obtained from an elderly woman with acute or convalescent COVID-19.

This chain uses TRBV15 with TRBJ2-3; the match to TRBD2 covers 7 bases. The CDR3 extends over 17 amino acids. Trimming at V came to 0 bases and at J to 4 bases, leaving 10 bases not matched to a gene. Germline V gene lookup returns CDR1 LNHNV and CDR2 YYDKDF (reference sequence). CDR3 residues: CATSRELGGKIPDTQYF. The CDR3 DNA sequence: TGTGCCACCAGCAGAGAGCTGGGGGGGAAGATACCAGATACGCAGTATTTT.

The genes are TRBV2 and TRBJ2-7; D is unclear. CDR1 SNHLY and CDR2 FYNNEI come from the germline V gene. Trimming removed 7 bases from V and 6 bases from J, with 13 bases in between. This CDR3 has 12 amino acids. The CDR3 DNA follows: TGTGCCAGCAAAGTGGCTGTATCCGAGCAGTACTTC. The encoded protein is CASKVAVSEQYF.

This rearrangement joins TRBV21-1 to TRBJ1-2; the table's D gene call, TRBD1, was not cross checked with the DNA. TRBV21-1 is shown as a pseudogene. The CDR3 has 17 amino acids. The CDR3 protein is CASNEPHMLGQNYGYTF. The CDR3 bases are TGTGCCAGCAACGAGCCCCATATGTTAGGACAGAACTATGGCTACACCTTC.

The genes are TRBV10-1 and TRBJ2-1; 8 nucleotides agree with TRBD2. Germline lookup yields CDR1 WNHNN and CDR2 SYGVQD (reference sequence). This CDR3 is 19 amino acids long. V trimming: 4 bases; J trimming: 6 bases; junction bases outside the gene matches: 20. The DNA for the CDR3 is TGCGCCAGCAGTGTGGGGATCCGGGGGGCAGCGGGGGCCGGCAATGAGCAGTTCTTC. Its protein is CASSVGIRGAAGAGNEQFF.

CDR3 loop: CASSVSGNSYNEQFF. Here the CDR3 DNA reads TGTGCCAGCAGCGTTAGCGGGAACTCCTACAATGAGCAGTTCTTC. This chain connects TRBV9 to TRBJ2-1, with TRBD2 matching 8 bases. The CDR3 loop spans 15 amino acids. The germline V gene encodes CDR1 SGDLS and CDR2 YYNGEE. V shed 2 bases and J 0 bases; nucleotides not matched to a gene: 1.

CDR3 amino acids: CASSLESSSGRPYNSYNEQFF. The CDR3, as DNA: TGCGCCAGCAGCTTGGAGTCGTCTAGCGGGAGGCCTTATAACTCCTACAATGAGCAGTTCTTC. The V and J genes are TRBV5-1 and TRBJ2-1; 11 nucleotides align to TRBD2. V gave up 0 bases and J gave up 0 bases; unmatched junction bases: 14. Germline V lookup: CDR1 SGHRS, CDR2 YFSETQ. The CDR3 is 21 residues long.

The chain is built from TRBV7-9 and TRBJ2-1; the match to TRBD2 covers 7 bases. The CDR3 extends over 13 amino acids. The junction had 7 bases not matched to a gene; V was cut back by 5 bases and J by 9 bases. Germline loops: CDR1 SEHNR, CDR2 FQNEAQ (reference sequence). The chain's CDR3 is CASSTSVGTEQFF. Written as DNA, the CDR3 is TGTGCCAGCAGCACTAGCGTGGGGACTGAGCAGTTCTTC.

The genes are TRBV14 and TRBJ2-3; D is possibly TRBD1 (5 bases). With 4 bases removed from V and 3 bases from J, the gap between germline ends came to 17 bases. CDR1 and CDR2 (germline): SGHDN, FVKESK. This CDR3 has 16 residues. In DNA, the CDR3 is TGTGCCAGCAGCCCCCAGGTCCCAGGGCAAACAGATACGCAGTATTTT. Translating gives CASSPQVPGQTDTQYF.

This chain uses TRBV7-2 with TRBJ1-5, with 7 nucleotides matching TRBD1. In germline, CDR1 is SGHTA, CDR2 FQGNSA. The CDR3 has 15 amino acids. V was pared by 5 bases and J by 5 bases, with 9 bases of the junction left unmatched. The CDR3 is CASSRFGTVDQPQHF. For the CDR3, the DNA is TGTGCCAGCAGCCGCTTCGGGACAGTGGATCAGCCCCAGCATTTT.

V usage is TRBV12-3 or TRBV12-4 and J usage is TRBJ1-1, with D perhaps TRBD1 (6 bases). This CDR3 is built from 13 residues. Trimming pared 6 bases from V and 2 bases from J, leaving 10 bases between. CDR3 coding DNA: TGTGCCAGCAGGCCGACAGGTAACACTGAAGCTTTCTTT. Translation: CASRPTGNTEAFF.

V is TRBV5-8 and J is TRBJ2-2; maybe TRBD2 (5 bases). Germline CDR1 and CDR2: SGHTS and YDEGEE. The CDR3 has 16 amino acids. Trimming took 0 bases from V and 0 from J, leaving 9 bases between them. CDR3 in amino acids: CASSLVKGANTGELFF. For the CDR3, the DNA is TGTGCCAGCAGCTTGGTAAAGGGAGCGAACACCGGGGAGCTGTTTTTT.

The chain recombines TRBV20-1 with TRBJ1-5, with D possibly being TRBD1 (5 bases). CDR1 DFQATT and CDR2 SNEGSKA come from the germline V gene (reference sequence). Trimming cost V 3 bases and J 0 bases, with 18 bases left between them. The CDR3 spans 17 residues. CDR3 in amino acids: CSASLGTVPYSNQPQHF. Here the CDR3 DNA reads TGCAGTGCTAGTCTAGGGACTGTGCCTTATAGCAATCAGCCCCAGCATTTT.

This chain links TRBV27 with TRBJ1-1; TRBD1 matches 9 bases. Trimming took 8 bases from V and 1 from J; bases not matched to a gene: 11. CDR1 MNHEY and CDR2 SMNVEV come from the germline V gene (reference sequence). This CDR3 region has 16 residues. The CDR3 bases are TGTGCCAGCTCCCCGGGACAGGGTTCCCCGAACACTGAAGCTTTCTTT. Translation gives CASSPGQGSPNTEAFF.

The CDR3 spells CSVLRDYGYTF. The CDR3 DNA sequence: TGCAGTGTTCTGAGGGACTATGGCTACACCTTC. The J gene is TRBJ1-2, the V gene TRBV20-1; D is ambiguous. Germline values: CDR1 DFQATT, CDR2 SNEGSKA (reference sequence). CDR3 length: 11 residues. With 7 bases removed from V and 3 bases from J, the gap between germline ends came to 9 bases.

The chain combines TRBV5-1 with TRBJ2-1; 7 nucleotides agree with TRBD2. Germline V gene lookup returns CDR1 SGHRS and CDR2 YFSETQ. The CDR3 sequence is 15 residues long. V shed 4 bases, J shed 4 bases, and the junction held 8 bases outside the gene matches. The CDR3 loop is CASSPGGSGYNEQFF. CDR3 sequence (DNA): TGCGCCAGCAGCCCCGGGGGTAGCGGGTACAATGAGCAGTTCTTC. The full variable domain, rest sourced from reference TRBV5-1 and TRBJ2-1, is KAGVTQTPRYLIKTRGQQVTLSCSPISGHRSVSWYQQTPGQGLQFLFEYFSETQRNKGNFPGRFSGRQFSNSRSEMNVSTLELGDSALYLCASSPGGSGYNEQFFGPGTRLTVL.

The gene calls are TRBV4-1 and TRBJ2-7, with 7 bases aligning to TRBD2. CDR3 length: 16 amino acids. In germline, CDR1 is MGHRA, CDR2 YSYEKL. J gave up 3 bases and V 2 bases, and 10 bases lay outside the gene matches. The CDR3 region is CASSQSGRAGFYEQYF. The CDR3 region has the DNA TGCGCCAGCAGCCAATCTGGCCGAGCGGGGTTCTACGAGCAGTACTTC.

The CDR3 loop reads CASSWRVEQPQHF. The CDR3 nucleotides read TGCGCCAGCAGCTGGAGGGTAGAGCAGCCCCAGCATTTT. The V gene is TRBV4-3, the J gene TRBJ1-5, with no clear D. The CDR3 is 13 amino acids. CDR1 and CDR2 from the germline V gene are LGHNA and YSLEER. Deletions cut 5 bases from V and 7 bases from J, with 12 bases between.

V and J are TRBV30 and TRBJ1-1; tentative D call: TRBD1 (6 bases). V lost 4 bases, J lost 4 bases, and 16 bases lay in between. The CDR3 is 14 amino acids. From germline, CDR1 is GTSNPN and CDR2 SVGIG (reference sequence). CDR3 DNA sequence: TGTGCCTGGAAAAAGACAGGCCGAGGCACTGAAGCTTTCTTT. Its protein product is CAWKKTGRGTEAFF.

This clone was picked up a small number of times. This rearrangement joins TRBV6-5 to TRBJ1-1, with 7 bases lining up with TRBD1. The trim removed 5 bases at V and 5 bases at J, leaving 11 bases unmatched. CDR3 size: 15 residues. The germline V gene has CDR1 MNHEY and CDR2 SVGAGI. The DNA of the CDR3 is TGTGCCAGCAGTACGCCCCGACAGGGTCGGACTGAAGCTTTCTTT. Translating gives CASSTPRQGRTEAFF.

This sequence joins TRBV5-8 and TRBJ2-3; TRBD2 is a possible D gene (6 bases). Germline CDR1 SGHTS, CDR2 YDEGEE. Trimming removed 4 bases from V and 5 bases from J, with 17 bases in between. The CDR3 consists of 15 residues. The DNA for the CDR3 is TGTGCCAGCAGCCGATCGGGGGACGCTGGAGATACGCAGTATTTT. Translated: CASSRSGDAGDTQYF.

The CDR3 protein is CASSLNPNSNQPQHF. The CDR3, as DNA: TGTGCCAGCAGTCTGAACCCTAATAGCAATCAGCCCCAGCATTTT. The rearrangement uses TRBV5-5 and TRBJ1-5, with unresolved D. The germline CDR1 and CDR2 sequences are SGHKS and YYEKEE (reference sequence). CDR3 length: 15 amino acids. The V gene lost 5 bases and the J gene lost 0 bases, with 12 bases spanning the gap.

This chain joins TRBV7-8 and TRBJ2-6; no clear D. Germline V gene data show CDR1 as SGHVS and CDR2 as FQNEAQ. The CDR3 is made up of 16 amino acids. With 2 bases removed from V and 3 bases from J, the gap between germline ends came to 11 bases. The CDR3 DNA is TGTGCCAGCAGCTTATTTCCTCCGGGTGGGGCCAACGTCCTGACTTTC. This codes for CASSLFPPGGANVLTF.

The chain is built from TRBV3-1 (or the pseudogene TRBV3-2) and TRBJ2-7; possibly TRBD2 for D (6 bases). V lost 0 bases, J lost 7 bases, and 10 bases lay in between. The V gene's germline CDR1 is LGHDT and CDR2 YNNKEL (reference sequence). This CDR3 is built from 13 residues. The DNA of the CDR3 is TGTGCCAGCAGCCAAGAACTTGGGAGGGAGCAGTACTTC. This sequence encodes CASSQELGREQYF.

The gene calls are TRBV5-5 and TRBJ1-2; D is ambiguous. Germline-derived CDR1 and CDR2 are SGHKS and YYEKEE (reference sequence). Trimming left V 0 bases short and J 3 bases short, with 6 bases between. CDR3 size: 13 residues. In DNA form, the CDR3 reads TGTGCCAGCAGCTTGGAACCAGACTATGGCTACACCTTC. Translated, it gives CASSLEPDYGYTF.

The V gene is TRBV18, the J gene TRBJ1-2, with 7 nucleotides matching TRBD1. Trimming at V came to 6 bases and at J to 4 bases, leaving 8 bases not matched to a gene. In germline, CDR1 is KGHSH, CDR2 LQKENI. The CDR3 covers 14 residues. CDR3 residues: CASSPGTETYGYTF. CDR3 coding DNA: TGTGCCAGCTCCCCCGGGACAGAAACCTATGGCTACACCTTC.